The rows below give T cell receptor beta chains drawn from one sample of a study of shared clonotypes between healthy human individuals. Sequenced by immunoSEQ multiplex PCR; TCRdb stores in-frame clones only, minus some. This table has over a million clones, roughly 70% appearing once. The sequencing input was memory CD4+ T cells sorted from blood. These receptors all stem from a young man in good health. The CDR3 runs from the conserved cysteine through the conserved F or W. The D gene is left open where the match is weak. The size field is filled for only some rows; it gives once, few, many or a size class.

clone size | D gene | J gene | V gene | CDR3 DNA | CDR3 protein
NA | NA | TRBJ1-5 | TRBV19 | TGTGCCAGTAGTGTCGGACGGGATCAGCCCCAGCATTTT | CASSVGRDQPQHF
NA | TRBD2 | TRBJ2-3 | TRBV6-5 | TGTGCCAGCAGCATAACTAGCGTAGGGACGCAGTATTTT | CASSITSVGTQYF
NA | TRBD2 | TRBJ2-5 | TRBV14 | TGTGCCAGCAGCTTAAGGACTAGCGGGGGCAAACAAGAGACCCAGTACTTC | CASSLRTSGGKQETQYF
NA | TRBD2 | TRBJ2-5 | TRBV7-8 | TGTGCCAGCAGCTTTCGAGGGGGACTAGGAGGAGAGACCCAGTACTTC | CASSFRGGLGGETQYF
NA | NA | TRBJ2-1 | TRBV2 | TGTGCCAGCAGTGAATATACAGCACAAAGGGGGTACAATGAGCAGTTCTTC | CASSEYTAQRGYNEQFF
few | NA | TRBJ1-1 | TRBV15 | TGTGCCACCAGCAGAGGGGTCTCGGAGACTGAAGCTTTCTTT | CATSRGVSETEAFF
few | NA | TRBJ1-1 | TRBV28 | TGTGCCAGCAGTTTAAAGTGGAACACTGAAGCTTTCTTT | CASSLKWNTEAFF
NA | TRBD2 | TRBJ2-1 | TRBV4-3 | TGCGCCAGCAGCCAATACTCCATCGGGACTAGCGGGAGAGCCAATGAGCAGTTCTTC | CASSQYSIGTSGRANEQFF
NA | TRBD1 | TRBJ1-5 | TRBV27 | TGTGCCAGCAGTTCCGGGACAGGGGTCAATCAGCCCCAGCATTTT | CASSSGTGVNQPQHF
NA | TRBD2 | TRBJ2-3 | TRBV27 | TGTGCCAGCAGTTTAGGCGGGAGGGGAATAGATACGCAGTATTTT | CASSLGGRGIDTQYF
few | NA | TRBJ2-3 | TRBV15 | TGTGCCACCGGAGGCGGGAAATTCACAGATACGCAGTATTTT | CATGGGKFTDTQYF
NA | NA | TRBJ2-1 | TRBV2 | TGTGCCAGCAGTGAAAGCGGGCTGAGGGCCAATGAGCAGTTCTTC | CASSESGLRANEQFF
NA | NA | TRBJ1-6 | TRBV30 | TGTGCCTGGAGTGTACTCGGGGGGAGCTCCTATAATTCACCCCTCCACTTT | CAWSVLGGSSYNSPLHF
many | NA | TRBJ2-3 | TRBV7-6 | TGTGCCAGCAGCTTAAGCCCCGCCAGCACAGATACGCAGTATTTT | CASSLSPASTDTQYF
NA | NA | TRBJ1-5 | TRBV6-1 | TGTGCCAGCAGTGTCCAAGATAATAGCAATCAGCCCCAGCATTTT | CASSVQDNSNQPQHF
many | TRBD2 | TRBJ2-1 | TRBV29-1 | TGCAGCGTTCAAGAAGTAGCGGGGGGCCTCAATGAGCAGTTCTTC | CSVQEVAGGLNEQFF
NA | TRBD2 | TRBJ2-1 | TRBV4-1 | TGCGCCAGCAGCCCCAGACTAGCGGGATATTCCAATGAGCAGTTCTTC | CASSPRLAGYSNEQFF
NA | NA | TRBJ1-5 | TRBV7-2 | TGTGCCAGCAGCTCCGGAGGGGGTCAGCCCCAGCATTTT | CASSSGGGQPQHF
NA | NA | TRBJ1-2 | TRBV2 | TGTGCCAGCAGTGATCAGGGGCCCCTCTATGGCTACACCTTC | CASSDQGPLYGYTF
many | TRBD1 | TRBJ1-5 | TRBV30 | TGTGCCTGGAGTGGGGGACAGGGCGATCAGCCCCAGCATTTT | CAWSGGQGDQPQHF
NA | NA | TRBJ2-5 | TRBV2 | TGTGCCAGCAGCAGCGAGACCCAGTACTTC | CASSSETQYF
NA | NA | TRBJ2-5 | TRBV30 | TGTGCCTGGGGAGCCGTAGGGACAGCGGGCTTCGAGACCCAGTACTTC | CAWGAVGTAGFETQYF
NA | TRBD1 | TRBJ2-7 | TRBV5-1 | TGCGCCAGCCGAATCGACAGGGCGTCCTACGAGCAGTACTTC | CASRIDRASYEQYF
NA | NA | TRBJ2-1 | TRBV11-3 | TGTGCCAGCAGCTCGAGGGGCAGTAACAATGAGCAGTTCTTC | CASSSRGSNNEQFF
NA | NA | TRBJ2-7 | TRBV2 | TGTGCCAGCAGCCTCGAGGTAGGGTTGAATTACGAGCAGTACTTC | CASSLEVGLNYEQYF
NA | NA | TRBJ1-2 | TRBV19 | TGTGCCAGTAGTCCGACCCCCCTCGACGGCTACACCTTC | CASSPTPLDGYTF
NA | NA | TRBJ2-1 | TRBV11-2 | TGTGCCAGCAGCCCTACTGGGTCCCCGTTGCATGAGCAGTTCTTC | CASSPTGSPLHEQFF
NA | TRBD2 | TRBJ2-7 | TRBV5-1 | TGCGCCAGCAGCTTAGCGGGAGGGGACTACGAGCAGTACTTC | CASSLAGGDYEQYF
NA | NA | TRBJ2-3 | TRBV18 | TGTGCCAGCTCACCTCTAAAATTGAGGGATACGCAGTATTTT | CASSPLKLRDTQYF
NA | NA | TRBJ1-1 | TRBV6-6 | TGTGCCAGCCTCAAATCGAGTCCCGACACTGAAGCTTTCTTT | CASLKSSPDTEAFF
NA | NA | TRBJ2-3 | TRBV5-1 | TGCGCCAGCAGCTTGGGAGGGATCACAGATACGCAGTATTTT | CASSLGGITDTQYF
NA | TRBD1 | TRBJ1-2 | TRBV7-2 | TGTGCCAGCAGCTTAGGGACAGGGGTCGGCTACACCTTC | CASSLGTGVGYTF
NA | TRBD1 | TRBJ2-5 | TRBV29-1 | TGCAGCGTTGAAGATTGGCGACAGGGTGAGAAGACCCAGTACTTC | CSVEDWRQGEKTQYF
NA | TRBD1 | TRBJ1-4 | TRBV5-5 | TGTGCCAGCAGCACCCGGGACAGGAATGAAAAACTGTTTTTT | CASSTRDRNEKLFF
NA | TRBD2 | TRBJ2-5 | TRBV5-1 | TGCGCCAGCAGCCCCACCTCTAGCGGGAGCAAGACCCAGTACTTC | CASSPTSSGSKTQYF
NA | NA | TRBJ1-1 | TRBV6-6 | TGTGCCAGCAGTTACTTCCAGGGGATGACTGAAGCTTTCTTT | CASSYFQGMTEAFF
NA | NA | TRBJ1-1 | TRBV7-8 | TGTGCCAGCAGCTTAGCCGAGGGTTGGGTGAACACTGAAGCTTTCTTT | CASSLAEGWVNTEAFF
NA | NA | TRBJ1-6 | TRBV30 | TGTGCCTGGAGTGAGTCGGCGTCCTCGGGAACCCTCCACTTT | CAWSESASSGTLHF
NA | NA | TRBJ2-2 | TRBV4-3 | TGCGCCAGCAGCCCCGAGCCCGGTTCCGGGGAGCTGTTTTTT | CASSPEPGSGELFF
NA | TRBD2 | TRBJ2-1 | TRBV5-6 | TGTGCCAGCAGCTTAGCGGGGGGGCGGAACAATGAGCAGTTCTTC | CASSLAGGRNNEQFF
NA | NA | TRBJ2-7 | TRBV5-4 | TGTGCCAGCAGCTCCGCGGGCGCCTACGAGCAGTACTTC | CASSSAGAYEQYF
few | NA | TRBJ2-2 | TRBV30 | TGTGCCTGGAGTAAAAGTCCGGGGCAGACCGGGGAGCTGTTTTTT | CAWSKSPGQTGELFF
NA | NA | TRBJ1-2 | TRBV6-1 | TGTGCCAGCAGTGAAGCAACACTAAACTATGGCTACACCTTC | CASSEATLNYGYTF